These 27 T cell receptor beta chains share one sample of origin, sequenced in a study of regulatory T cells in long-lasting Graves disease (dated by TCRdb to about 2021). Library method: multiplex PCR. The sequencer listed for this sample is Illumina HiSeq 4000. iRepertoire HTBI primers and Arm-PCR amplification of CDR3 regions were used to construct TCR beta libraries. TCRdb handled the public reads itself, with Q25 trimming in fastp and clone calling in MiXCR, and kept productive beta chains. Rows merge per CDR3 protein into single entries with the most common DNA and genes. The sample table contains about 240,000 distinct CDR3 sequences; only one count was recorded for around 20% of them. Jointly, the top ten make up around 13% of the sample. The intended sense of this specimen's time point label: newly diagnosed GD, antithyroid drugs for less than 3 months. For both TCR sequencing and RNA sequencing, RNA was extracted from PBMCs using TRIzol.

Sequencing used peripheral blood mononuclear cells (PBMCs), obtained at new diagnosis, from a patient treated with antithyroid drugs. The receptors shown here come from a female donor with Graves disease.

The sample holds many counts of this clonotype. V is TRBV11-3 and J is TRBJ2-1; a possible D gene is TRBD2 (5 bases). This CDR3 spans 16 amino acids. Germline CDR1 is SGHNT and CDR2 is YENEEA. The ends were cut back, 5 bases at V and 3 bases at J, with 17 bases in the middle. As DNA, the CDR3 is TGTGCCAGCAGCAAACCCGAGGCTCGGGACTACAATGAGCAGTTCTTC. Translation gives CASSKPEARDYNEQFF.

The CDR3 sequence is CASSPVSGVTYNEQFF. Written as DNA, the CDR3 is TGTGCCAGCAGTCCCGTTTCGGGAGTCACCTACAATGAGCAGTTCTTC. The chain links TRBV11-2 to TRBJ2-1; TRBD2 might be the D (6 bases). Looked up from germline, CDR1 is SGHAT and CDR2 is FQNNGV. The germline V and J ends were trimmed by 6 bases and 2 bases, with 17 bases remaining between them. The CDR3 is 16 residues long.

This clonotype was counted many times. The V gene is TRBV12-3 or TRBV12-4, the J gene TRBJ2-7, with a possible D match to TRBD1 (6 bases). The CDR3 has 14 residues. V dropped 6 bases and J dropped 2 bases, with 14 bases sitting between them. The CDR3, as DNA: TGTGCCAGCAGCACGACAGGCGCCACCTACGAGCAGTACTTC. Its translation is CASSTTGATYEQYF.

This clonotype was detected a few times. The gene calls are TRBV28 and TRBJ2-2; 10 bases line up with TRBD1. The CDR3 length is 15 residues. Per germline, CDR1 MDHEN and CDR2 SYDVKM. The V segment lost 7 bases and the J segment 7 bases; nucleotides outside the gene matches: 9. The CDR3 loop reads CASKPGTGAIGELFF. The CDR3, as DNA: TGTGCCAGCAAACCCGGGACAGGGGCTATCGGGGAGCTGTTTTTT.

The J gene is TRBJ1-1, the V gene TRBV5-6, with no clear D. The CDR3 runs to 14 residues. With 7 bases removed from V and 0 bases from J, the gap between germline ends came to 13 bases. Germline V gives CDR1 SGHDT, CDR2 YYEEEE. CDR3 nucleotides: TGTGCCAGCCGATTCCAGGATATGAACACTGAAGCTTTCTTT. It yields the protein CASRFQDMNTEAFF.

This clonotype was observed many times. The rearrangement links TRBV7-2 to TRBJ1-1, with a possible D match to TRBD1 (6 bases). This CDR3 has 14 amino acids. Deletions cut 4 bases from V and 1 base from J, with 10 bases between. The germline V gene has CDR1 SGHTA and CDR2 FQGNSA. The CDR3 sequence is CASSSQGRNTEAFF. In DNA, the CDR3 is TGTGCCAGCAGCTCACAGGGAAGGAACACTGAAGCTTTCTTT.

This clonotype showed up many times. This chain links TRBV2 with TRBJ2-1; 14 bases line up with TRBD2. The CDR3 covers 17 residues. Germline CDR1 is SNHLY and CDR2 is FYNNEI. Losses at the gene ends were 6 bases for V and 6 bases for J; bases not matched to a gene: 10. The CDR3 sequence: CASRTLGTSGRGNEQFF. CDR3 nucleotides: TGTGCCAGCAGGACCCTCGGGACTAGCGGGAGAGGCAATGAGCAGTTCTTC. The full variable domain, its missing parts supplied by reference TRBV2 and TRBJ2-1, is EPEVTQTPSHQVTQMGQEVILRCVPISNHLYFYWYRQILGQKVEFLVSFYNNEISEKSEIFDDQFSVERPDGSNFTLKIRSTKLEDSAMYFCASRTLGTSGRGNEQFFGPGTRLTVL.

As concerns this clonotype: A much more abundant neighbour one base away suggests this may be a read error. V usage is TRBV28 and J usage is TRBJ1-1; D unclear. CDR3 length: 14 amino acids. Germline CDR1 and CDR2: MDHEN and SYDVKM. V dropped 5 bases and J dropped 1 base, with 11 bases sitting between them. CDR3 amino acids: CASSKMGTNTEAFF. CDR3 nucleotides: TGTGCCAGCAGTAAAATGGGTACGAACACTGAAGCTTTCTTT.

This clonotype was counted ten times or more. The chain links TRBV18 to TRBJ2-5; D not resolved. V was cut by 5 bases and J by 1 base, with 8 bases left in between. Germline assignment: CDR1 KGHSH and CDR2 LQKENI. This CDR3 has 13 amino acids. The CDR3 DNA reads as TGTGCCAGCTCAGTCTACAGCCAAGAGACCCAGTACTTC. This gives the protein CASSVYSQETQYF.

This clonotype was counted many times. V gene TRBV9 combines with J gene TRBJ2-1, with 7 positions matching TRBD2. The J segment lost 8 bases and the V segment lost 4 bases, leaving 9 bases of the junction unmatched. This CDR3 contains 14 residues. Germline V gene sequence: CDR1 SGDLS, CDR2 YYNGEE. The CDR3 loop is CASSPIPGGDEQFF. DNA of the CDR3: TGTGCCAGCAGCCCCATCCCGGGAGGCGATGAGCAGTTCTTC.

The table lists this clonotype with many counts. Here the CDR3 reads CASSRGQKYQETQYF. In nucleotides, the CDR3 is TGCGCCAGCAGCCGAGGACAGAAGTACCAAGAGACCCAGTACTTC. The chain combines TRBV4-1 with TRBJ2-5; D is possibly TRBD1 (6 bases). The germline V and J ends were trimmed by 4 bases and 0 bases, with 12 bases remaining between them. Germline assignment: CDR1 MGHRA and CDR2 YSYEKL. The CDR3 runs to 15 residues.

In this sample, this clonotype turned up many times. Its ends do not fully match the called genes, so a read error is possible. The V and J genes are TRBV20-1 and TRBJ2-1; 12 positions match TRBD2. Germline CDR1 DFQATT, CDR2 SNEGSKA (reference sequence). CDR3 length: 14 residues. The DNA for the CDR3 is TGCAGTGCTAGAGACGCGACTAGCGGGAGTTGGGAGTCCTTC. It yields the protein CSARDATSGSWESF.

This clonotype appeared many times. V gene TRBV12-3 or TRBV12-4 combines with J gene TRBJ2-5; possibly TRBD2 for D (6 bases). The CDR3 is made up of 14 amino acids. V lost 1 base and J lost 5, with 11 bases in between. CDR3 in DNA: TGTGCCAGCAGTTTAGATCTAGCGCCGGAGACCCAGTACTTC. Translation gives CASSLDLAPETQYF.

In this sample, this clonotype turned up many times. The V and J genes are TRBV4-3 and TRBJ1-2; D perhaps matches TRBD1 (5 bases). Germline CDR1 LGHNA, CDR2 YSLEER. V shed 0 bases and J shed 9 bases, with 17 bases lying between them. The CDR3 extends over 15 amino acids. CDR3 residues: CASSQDSWTGRRYTF. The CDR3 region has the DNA TGCGCCAGCAGCCAAGATTCGTGGACGGGGCGCCGCTACACCTTC.

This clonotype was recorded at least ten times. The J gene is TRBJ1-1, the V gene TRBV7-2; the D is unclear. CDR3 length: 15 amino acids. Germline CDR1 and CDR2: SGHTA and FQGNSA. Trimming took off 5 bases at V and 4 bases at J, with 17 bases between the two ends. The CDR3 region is CASSTSGSLGTEAFF. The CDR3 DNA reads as TGTGCCAGCAGCACCTCCGGGTCCTTGGGCACTGAAGCTTTCTTT.

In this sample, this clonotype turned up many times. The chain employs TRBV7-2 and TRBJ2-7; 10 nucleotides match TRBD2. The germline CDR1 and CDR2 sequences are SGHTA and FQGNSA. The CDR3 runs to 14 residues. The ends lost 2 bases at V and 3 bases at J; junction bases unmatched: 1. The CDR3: CASSLLAGDYEQYF. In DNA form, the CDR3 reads TGTGCCAGCAGCTTACTAGCGGGGGACTACGAGCAGTACTTC.

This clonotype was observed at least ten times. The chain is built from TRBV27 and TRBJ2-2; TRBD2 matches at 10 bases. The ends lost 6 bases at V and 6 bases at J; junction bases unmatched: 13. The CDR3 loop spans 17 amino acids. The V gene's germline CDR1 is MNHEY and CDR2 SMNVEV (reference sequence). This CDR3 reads CASSPAGAGGLPGELFF. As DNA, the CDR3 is TGTGCCAGCAGCCCCGCTGGAGCGGGAGGGCTACCCGGGGAGCTGTTTTTT.

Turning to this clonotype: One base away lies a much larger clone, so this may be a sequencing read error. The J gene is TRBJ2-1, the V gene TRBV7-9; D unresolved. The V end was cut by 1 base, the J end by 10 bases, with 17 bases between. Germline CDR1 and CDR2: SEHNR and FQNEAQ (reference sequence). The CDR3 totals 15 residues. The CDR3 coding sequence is TGTGCCAGCAGCTTAGGAGGCCGAGACCTTAGAGAGCAGTTCTTC. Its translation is CASSLGGRDLREQFF.

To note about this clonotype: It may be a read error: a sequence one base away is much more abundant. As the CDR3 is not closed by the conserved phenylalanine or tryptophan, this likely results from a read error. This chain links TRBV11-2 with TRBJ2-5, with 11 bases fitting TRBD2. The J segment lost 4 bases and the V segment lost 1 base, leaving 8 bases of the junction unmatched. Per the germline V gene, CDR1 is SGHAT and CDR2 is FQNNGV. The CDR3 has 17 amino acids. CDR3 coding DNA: TGTGCCAGCAGCTTAGCGATCGGAACTAGCGGGGGAGAGACCCAGTACTCC. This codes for CASSLAIGTSGGETQYS.

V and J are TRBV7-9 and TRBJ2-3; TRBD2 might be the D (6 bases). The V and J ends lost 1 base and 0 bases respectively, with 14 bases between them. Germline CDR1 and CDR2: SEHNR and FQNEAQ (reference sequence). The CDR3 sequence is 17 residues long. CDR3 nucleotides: TGTGCCAGCAGCTTAGAAATAGGGGACTTCAGCACAGATACGCAGTATTTT. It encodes CASSLEIGDFSTDTQYF.

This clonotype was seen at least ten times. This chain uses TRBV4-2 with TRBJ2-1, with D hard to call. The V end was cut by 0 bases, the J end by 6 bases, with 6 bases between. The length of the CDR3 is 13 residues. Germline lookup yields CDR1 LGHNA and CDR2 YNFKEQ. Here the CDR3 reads CASSQERRNEQFF. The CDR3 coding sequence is TGTGCCAGCAGCCAAGAGCGGCGCAATGAGCAGTTCTTC.

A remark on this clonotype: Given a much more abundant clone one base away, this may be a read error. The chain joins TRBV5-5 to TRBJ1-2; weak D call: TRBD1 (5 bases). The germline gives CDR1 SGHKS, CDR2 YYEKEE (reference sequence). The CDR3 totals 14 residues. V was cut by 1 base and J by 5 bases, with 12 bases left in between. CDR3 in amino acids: CASSLPGPMYGYTF. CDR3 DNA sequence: TGTGCCAGCAGCTTGCCGGGGCCCATGTATGGCTACACCTTC.

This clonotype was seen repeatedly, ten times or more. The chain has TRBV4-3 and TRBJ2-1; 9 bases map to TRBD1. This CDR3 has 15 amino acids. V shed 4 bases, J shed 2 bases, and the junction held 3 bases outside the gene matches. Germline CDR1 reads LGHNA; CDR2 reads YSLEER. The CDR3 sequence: CASSPGTGTYNEQFF. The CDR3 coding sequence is TGCGCCAGCAGCCCCGGGACAGGGACCTACAATGAGCAGTTCTTC.

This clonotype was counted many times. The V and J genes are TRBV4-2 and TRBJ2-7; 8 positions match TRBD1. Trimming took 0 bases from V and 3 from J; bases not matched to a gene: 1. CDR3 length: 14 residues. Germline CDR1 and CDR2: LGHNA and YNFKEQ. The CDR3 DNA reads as TGTGCCAGCAGCCAAGAAGACAGGGGCTACGAGCAGTACTTC. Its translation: CASSQEDRGYEQYF.

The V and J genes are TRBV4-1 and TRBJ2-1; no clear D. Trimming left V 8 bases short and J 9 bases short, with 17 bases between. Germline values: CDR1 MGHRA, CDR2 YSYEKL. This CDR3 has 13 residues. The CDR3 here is CASRDVGSIEQFF. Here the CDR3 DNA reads TGCGCCAGCCGCGACGTGGGAAGCATTGAGCAGTTCTTC.

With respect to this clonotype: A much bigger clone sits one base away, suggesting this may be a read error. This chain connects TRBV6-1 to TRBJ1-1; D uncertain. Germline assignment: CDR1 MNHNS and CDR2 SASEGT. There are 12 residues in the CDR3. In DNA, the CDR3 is TGTGCCAGCCCCCGGGGAACAGCAGAAGCTTACTTT. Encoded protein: CASPRGTAEAYF.

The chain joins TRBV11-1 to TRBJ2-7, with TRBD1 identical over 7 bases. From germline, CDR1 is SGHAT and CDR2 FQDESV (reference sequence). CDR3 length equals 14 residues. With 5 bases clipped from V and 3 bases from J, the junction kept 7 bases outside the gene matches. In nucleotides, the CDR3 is TGTGCCAGCAGCCCGGGACAGACCTTCTACGAGCAGTACTTC. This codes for CASSPGQTFYEQYF. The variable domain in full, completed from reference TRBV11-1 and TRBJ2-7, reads EAEVAQSPRYKITEKSQAVAFWCDPISGHATLYWYRQILGQGPELLVQFQDESVVDDSQLPKDRFSAERLKGVDSTLKIQPAELGDSAMYLCASSPGQTFYEQYFGPGTRLTVT.